This is a list of T cell receptor beta chains from one sample in a study of graft-versus-host responses after intestinal transplantation. The antigens for these receptors are not known. Repertoires were generated with immunoSEQ multiplex PCR, while TCRdb's copy carries only in-frame clones and drops some. Among 130,000 or so clones listed, about nine tenths were seen once. The sequenced sample was unstimulated CD4+ T cells sorted from spleen or lymph node cells, obtained before intestinal transplant. The receptors were gathered from a human donor who received an intestinal transplant. Both conserved end residues are part of each CDR3. The D gene is left open where the match is weak. Clone size appears in some rows only: once, few, many, or a class for an expanded clone.

d_call | j_call | cdr3_length | clone_size | v_call | cdr3_nt | cdr3_aa
NA | TRBJ1-4 | 13 | NA | TRBV7-9 | TGTGCCAGCAGCTTATCCCGGAATGAAAAACTGTTTTTT | CASSLSRNEKLFF
NA | TRBJ1-2 | 15 | NA | TRBV19 | TGTGCCAGTAGTATCGAAGGGGCGCGAGGAGAAGGCTACACCTTC | CASSIEGARGEGYTF
NA | TRBJ1-5 | 16 | once | TRBV19 | TGTGCCAGTAGGGGGGGTCAGACAGATGGCAATCAGCCCCAGCATTTT | CASRGGQTDGNQPQHF
NA | TRBJ2-2 | 16 | few | TRBV5-1 | TGCGCCAGCAGCCTACAGACAGTTTACGGGACCGGGGAGCTGTTTTTT | CASSLQTVYGTGELFF
NA | TRBJ1-4 | 17 | NA | TRBV14 | TGTGCCAGCAGCCCAGGCACCGCTTCTTCAACTAATGAAAAACTGTTTTTT | CASSPGTASSTNEKLFF
TRBD1 | TRBJ1-5 | 15 | NA | TRBV18 | TGTGCCAGCTCACCGCAGGGGGCTGGCAATCAGCCCCAGCATTTT | CASSPQGAGNQPQHF
NA | TRBJ1-1 | 15 | NA | TRBV4-3 | TGCGCCAGCAGCCAAGAGGTACGGTTGGGCACTGAAGCTTTCTTT | CASSQEVRLGTEAFF
NA | TRBJ2-3 | 16 | NA | TRBV25-1 | TGTGCCAGCAGTGAATCGAGGGCCTATTACACAGATACGCAGTATTTT | CASSESRAYYTDTQYF
NA | TRBJ2-7 | 12 | NA | TRBV15 | TGTGCCACCAGCAGGGCTGACTACGAGCAGTACTTC | CATSRADYEQYF
NA | TRBJ1-2 | 12 | NA | TRBV28 | TGTGCCAGCAGCCTTGCCCACTATGGCTACACCTTC | CASSLAHYGYTF
NA | TRBJ1-4 | 13 | NA | TRBV10-3 | TGTGCCGCGACGACGGGGCGTGGTGAAAAACTGTTTTTT | CAATTGRGEKLFF
NA | TRBJ1-2 | 13 | NA | TRBV7-9 | TGTGCCAGCAGCTTAACAGGGTGGTATGGCTACACCTTC | CASSLTGWYGYTF
TRBD2 | TRBJ2-7 | 17 | NA | TRBV7-8 | TGTGCCAGCAGCTCCTTGAGGACTAGCGGGAGTGGGTCCGAGCAGTACTTC | CASSSLRTSGSGSEQYF
NA | TRBJ1-2 | 17 | NA | TRBV18 | TGTGCCAGCTCACTGGGGACAAACAGTCCCTCTAACTATGGCTACACCTTC | CASSLGTNSPSNYGYTF
NA | TRBJ2-5 | 16 | NA | TRBV19 | TGTGCCAGTAGTACCCAGGGGGGACAGATCCAAGAGACCCAGTACTTC | CASSTQGGQIQETQYF
NA | TRBJ2-7 | 14 | NA | TRBV28 | TGTGCCAGCAGTCATTGGACAGCTGGGGACGAGCAGTACTTC | CASSHWTAGDEQYF
NA | TRBJ2-7 | 13 | once | TRBV28 | TGTGCCAGCATCCCGCCCGCGGGGAACGAGCAGTACTTC | CASIPPAGNEQYF